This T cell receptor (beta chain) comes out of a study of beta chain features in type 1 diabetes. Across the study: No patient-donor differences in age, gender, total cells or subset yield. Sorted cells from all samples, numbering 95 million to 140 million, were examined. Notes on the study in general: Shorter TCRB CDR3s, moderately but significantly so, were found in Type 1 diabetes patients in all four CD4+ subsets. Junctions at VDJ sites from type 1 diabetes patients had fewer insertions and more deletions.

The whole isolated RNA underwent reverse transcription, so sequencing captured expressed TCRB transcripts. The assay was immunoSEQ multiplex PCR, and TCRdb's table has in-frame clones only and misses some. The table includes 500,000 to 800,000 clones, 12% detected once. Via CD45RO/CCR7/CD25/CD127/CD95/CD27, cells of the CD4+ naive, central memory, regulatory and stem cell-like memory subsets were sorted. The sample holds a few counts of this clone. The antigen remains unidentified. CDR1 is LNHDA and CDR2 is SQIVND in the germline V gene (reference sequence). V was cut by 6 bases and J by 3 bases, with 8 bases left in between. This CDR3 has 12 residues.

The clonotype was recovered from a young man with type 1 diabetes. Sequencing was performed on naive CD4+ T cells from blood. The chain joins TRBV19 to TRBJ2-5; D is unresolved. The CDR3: CASSMSEETQYF. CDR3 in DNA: TGTGCCAGTAGCATGTCCGAAGAGACCCAGTACTTC.